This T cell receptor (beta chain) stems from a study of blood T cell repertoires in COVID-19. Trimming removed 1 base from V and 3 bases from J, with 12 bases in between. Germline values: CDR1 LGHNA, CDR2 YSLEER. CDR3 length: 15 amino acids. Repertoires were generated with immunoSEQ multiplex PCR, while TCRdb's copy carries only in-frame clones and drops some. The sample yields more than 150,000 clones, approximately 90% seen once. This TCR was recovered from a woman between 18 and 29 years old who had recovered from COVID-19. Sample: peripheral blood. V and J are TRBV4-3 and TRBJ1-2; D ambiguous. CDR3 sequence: CASSQGPEGDYGYTF. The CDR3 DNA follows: TGCGCCAGCAGCCAAGGCCCCGAGGGCGACTATGGCTACACCTTC.